The 9 T cell receptor beta chains below all came from one sample that was sequenced in a study of shared clonotypes between healthy human individuals. The assay was immunoSEQ multiplex PCR, and TCRdb's table has in-frame clones only and misses some. Of some 490,000 clones listed, around 85% were seen once; the top ten hold about 12%. The sample taken for sequencing was PBMCs. The receptors were sampled from a woman between 35 and 50 years old in good health. Some clones in this sample may be carry-over from other donors' samples.

The chain employs TRBV29-1 and TRBJ2-5, with D possibly TRBD1 on 6 matching bases. The CDR3 runs to 13 residues. Trimming cost V 2 bases and J 4 bases, with 11 bases left between them. Germline V CDR1 and CDR2: SQVTM, ANQGSEA. This CDR3 reads CSVERGRGETQYF. The CDR3 DNA follows: TGCAGCGTTGAAAGAGGCAGGGGAGAGACCCAGTACTTC.

The chain links TRBV5-5 to TRBJ2-7, with 10 bases lining up with TRBD1. This CDR3 comprises 14 residues. Germline CDR1 reads SGHKS; CDR2 reads YYEKEE (reference sequence). Trimming at V came to 4 bases and at J to 4 bases, leaving 5 bases not matched to a gene. CDR3 DNA: TGTGCCAGCAGCCCTGGACAGGGGGTTTACGAGCAGTACTTC. Translated: CASSPGQGVYEQYF.

The chain carries TRBV13 and TRBJ2-2; D is unclear. Trimming took off 1 base at V and 0 bases at J, with 6 bases between the two ends. Germline loops: CDR1 PRHDT, CDR2 FYEKMQ (reference sequence). The CDR3 has 15 amino acids. This chain's CDR3 is CASSLVGANTGELFF. CDR3 DNA sequence: TGTGCCAGCAGCTTAGTTGGCGCGAACACCGGGGAGCTGTTTTTT.

This rearrangement joins TRBV11-1 to TRBJ2-5, with D possibly matching TRBD1 (6 bases). The J call may not be correct, given that the DNA end is closer to TRBJ2-7. The CDR3 is 15 residues long. Germline V lookup: CDR1 SGHAT, CDR2 FQDESV (reference sequence). CDR3 residues: CASSRTGLPVNEQYF. The CDR3 nucleotides read TGTGCCAGCAGCCGAACAGGGCTTCCAGTGAACGAGCAGTACTTC.

For this clone: This probably arose from a read error, given a far larger clone one base away. Other DNA sequences in this sample translate to the same CDR3. V is TRBV5-1 and J is TRBJ2-1, with D possibly matching TRBD2 (5 bases). CDR3 size: 15 residues. The germline CDR1 and CDR2 sequences are SGHRS and YFSETQ. The CDR3 protein is CASSLRRAQMGEQFF. In DNA, the CDR3 is TGCGCCAGTAGCTTGAGGCGGGCCCAGATGGGTGAGCAGTTCTTC. Full variable domain (outside the CDR3, taken from reference TRBV5-1 and TRBJ2-1): KAGVTQTPRYLIKTRGQQVTLSCSPISGHRSVSWYQQTPGQGLQFLFEYFSETQRNKGNFPGRFSGRQFSNSRSEMNVSTLELGDSALYLCASSLRRAQMGEQFFGPGTRLTVL.

The chain joins TRBV6-6 to TRBJ2-7, with no clear D. Per germline, CDR1 MNHNY and CDR2 SVGAGI (reference sequence). The CDR3 covers 12 residues. V shed 6 bases and J shed 0 bases, with 6 bases lying between them. The CDR3 reads CASSQSSYEQYF. In DNA form, the CDR3 reads TGTGCCAGCAGCCAATCCTCCTACGAGCAGTACTTC.

About this clone itself: This is likely an artifact of a read error, given a far larger clone one base away. The chain employs TRBV30 and TRBJ2-7; D uncertain. V lost 7 bases and J 2 bases, leaving 21 bases between the germline ends. Germline V gene lookup returns CDR1 GTSNPN and CDR2 SVGIG (reference sequence). The CDR3 loop spans 15 amino acids. The CDR3 sequence: CALALYQIVAYEQYF. For the CDR3, the DNA is TGTGCCTTAGCCTTGTACCAGATAGTGGCCTACGAGCAGTACTTC.

The chain uses TRBV4-1 and TRBJ1-5; 7 bases match TRBD1. This CDR3 has 13 amino acids. V lost 6 bases and J lost 4; bases outside the gene matches: 3. Looked up from germline, CDR1 is MGHRA and CDR2 is YSYEKL. For the CDR3, the DNA is TGCGCCAGCAGGGGACAGCCTAATCAGCCCCAGCATTTT. Translated: CASRGQPNQPQHF.

The J gene is TRBJ2-5, the V gene TRBV7-6; D is uncertain. Germline CDR1 and CDR2: SGHVS and FNYEAQ. This CDR3 spans 16 amino acids. Trimming pared 5 bases from V and 4 bases from J, leaving 20 bases between. The CDR3 DNA reads TGTGCCAGCAGCCCACGAGGTAGTAGAAGTGGAGAGACCCAGTACTTC. Amino acids: CASSPRGSRSGETQYF.